Many counts were recorded for the clone carrying this T cell receptor beta chain. What it recognizes is unknown. These data belong to a study of naive and memory T cell subsets. Study-wide points: Possibly reflecting memory cells re-expressing CD45RA, a few larger clonotypes occurred in naive repertoires, especially CD8.

The CDR3 is made up of 16 amino acids. The ends were cut back, 6 bases at V and 3 bases at J, with 18 bases in the middle. Looked up from germline, CDR1 is SGHDN and CDR2 is FVKESK. An equimolar mix of two oligonucleotides served as the beta constant-region primer for TRBC1 and TRBC2. The ligated cDNA underwent four PCR rounds using SP2 and nested alpha and beta constant-region primers. An oligonucleotide with the SP2 primer and a 12-nucleotide UMI was ligated to the cDNA 3' end. TCRdb passed the UMI-ligation and nested PCR reads through MiXCR, listing each CDR3 protein once. This table holds approximately 90,000 distinct CDR3 sequences, approximately 11% found once.

The rearrangement uses TRBV14 and TRBJ2-1; D is undetermined. This TCR was recovered from a human donor in good health. Specimen: naive CD4+ T cells from blood. CDR3 amino acids: CASSRTAPLLYNEQFF. CDR3 coding DNA: TGTGCCAGCAGTCGTACAGCTCCCCTACTCTACAATGAGCAGTTCTTC.